This TCR beta chain was obtained from a study of T cell clusters in autoimmune cytopenias. CDR1 is SGHAT and CDR2 is FQNNGV in the germline V gene. This CDR3 is built from 16 residues. Each sample's input was about 270 ng genomic DNA, 35,000 to 40,000 genome equivalents. TRB rearrangements were amplified by touch-down multiplex PCR with mixed TRB-A/B primers. TCRdb reprocessed the multiplex PCR reads and reports one entry per CDR3 protein, with no DNA. The sample table includes around 5,000 distinct CDR3 sequences. The same sample was also studied in work on T cell repertoires in aging, cancer and after chemotherapy.

Source material: peripheral blood. The receptor was isolated from a human donor in good health. The chain joins TRBV11-2 to TRBJ2-3; TCRdb reports TRBD2, a call that lacks DNA to check it against. CDR3: CASSRTSGRARDTQYF.